The T cell receptor (beta chain) under discussion was sequenced for a study of blood T cell repertoires in COVID-19 (dated by TCRdb to about 2020). Describing the broader study: Samples covering the acute and convalescent phases of COVID-19 were provided by collaborators in the United States, Italy and Spain. Subjects who had been exposed to COVID-19, were actively infected with it, or had recovered from it provided the deeply sampled blood TCRbeta repertoires that made up the dataset. Samples came from the ongoing ImmuneRACE study (first 160 participants) plus 1,254 subjects from 6 global collaborators. HLA class I and class II types, where available, came from metadata supplied by the sample provider rather than from assay-based typing. A freely available public database, intended as a resource for researchers studying the immune response to SARS-CoV-2, is where the repertoires were released. Nearly every sample came with metadata listing a de-identified subject ID, COVID-19 status, age in years and sex. The material from the prospective study consisted of cDNA or gDNA derived from T cells, B-cell-depleted T cells, or PBMCs. What the work shows at the level of the full study, not this receptor alone: Clinical and demographic metadata were provided uncurated, with the amount varying by source and participant.

Enrolling through a virtual design, the prospective study's participants ranged in age from roughly 18 to 89 years and lived across 20 to 30 United States geographic areas. To assign participants to cohorts, the prospective study relied on clinical history that participants themselves reported in a screening survey and a study questionnaire. Recovered participants in ImmuneRACE Cohort 3 were defined as having two consecutive negative NP/OP PCR tests, clearance from a healthcare professional, or resolution of symptoms. In the prospective study, whole blood, serum and a nasopharyngeal or oropharyngeal swab were collected from each participant by mobile phlebotomists. Participants in the prospective study had the option to provide additional blood draws and questionnaires over a 2-month period. Before DNA extraction, blood samples from the prospective study were shipped at room temperature or frozen.

The sample holds one count of this clone. Its binding antigen is unknown. Within one base of it there is no much larger clone, and no base qualities were kept. TCRbeta CDR3 regions were amplified from genomic DNA using the immunoSEQ Assay, a bias-controlled multiplex PCR. Turning to the authors' computational methods: Within the assay, amplification of reference gene primers was used to estimate how many nucleated cells each sample contained. To quantify the absolute abundance of each unique TCRbeta CDR3 rearrangement, sequence reads were collapsed and filtered. For each sample, productive Simpson clonality was calculated as the square root of Simpson's diversity index over productive rearrangements. This immuneACCESS table, as held by TCRdb, lists in-frame sequences with V and J called but not all clones. Of the missing ones, under half trace to an unresolved V gene in checked studies; the others have no known cause. The D gene and trimming were derived from the DNA, and the V and J assignments and clone size from that table. The sample table contains a few hundred thousand clones; only one count was recorded for 88% of them. The top ten clonotypes cover less than 3% of the sample.

The CDR3 goes from the cysteine to the phenylalanine over 15 residues. This entry keeps only the CDR3 DNA: 45 bases, framed from base 1. The junction carries 10 bases between V and J, which are trimmed by 3 bases and 0 bases respectively. In the germline V gene, CDR1 corresponds to SGDLS and CDR2 to YYNGEE. Source material: PBMCs or T cells enriched from blood (not recorded which). The clonotype comes from a woman aged 45-59 years who had recovered from COVID-19. The receptor chain draws on TRBV9 and TRBJ2-1; a tentative D match to TRBD2 spans 6 bases. The sequenced DNA: TGTGCCAGCAGCGCGACTAGTGGCTCCTACAATGAGCAGTTCTTC. This codes for CASSATSGSYNEQFF.